This is a list of T cell receptor delta chains from one sample in a study of gamma-delta chains in newborns, infants, children. TCRdb ran CATT on the reads. Among several thousand delta-chain clones, about 4.3% were seen once, and the ten largest hold around 5%. Specimen: blood. The receptor source for this set is a child who was a newborn, infant or young child, either healthy, febrile or measles-vaccinated (not recorded which). Each CDR3 is given with its conserved first and last residue. Fields, in order: D gene, clone size, J gene, V gene, CDR3 protein, CDR3 DNA. D genes are given only for firm matches. Only part of the rows carry a size: once, few, many, or a class if the clone is expanded.

TRDD3 few TRDJ1 TRDV2 CACVRAPLGGSNTDKLIF TGTGCCTGTGTCAGAGCGCCATTGGGGGGATCCAACACCGATAAACTCATCTTT
TRDD3 large TRDJ1 TRDV2 CACDRLGDIDKLIF TGTGCCTGTGACAGACTGGGGGATATCGATAAACTCATCTTT
TRDD3 medium-sized TRDJ1 TRDV2 CACDTLMTMGDTHGMDKLIF TGTGCCTGTGACACCCTTATGACCATGGGGGATACGCATGGGATGGATAAACTCATCTTT
TRDD3 medium-sized TRDJ3 TRDV2 CACDLLGDSSWDTRQMFF TGTGCCTGTGATCTACTGGGGGATAGCTCCTGGGACACCCGACAGATGTTTTTC
NA medium-sized TRDJ1 TRDV2 CACDPWGTTDKLIF TGTGCCTGTGACCCCTGGGGAACCACCGATAAACTCATCTTT
TRDD3 medium-sized TRDJ1 TRDV2 CACDVLGDKKGYTDKLIF TGTGCCTGTGACGTACTGGGGGATAAAAAAGGGTACACCGATAAACTCATCTTT
TRDD3 medium-sized TRDJ1 TRDV2 CACDIWGIQPDKLIF TGTGCCTGTGACATTTGGGGGATACAGCCCGATAAACTCATCTTT
TRDD3 medium-sized TRDJ3 TRDV2 CACDSTGGSKTWDTRQMFF TGTGCCTGTGACAGTACTGGGGGATCAAAAACCTGGGACACCCGACAGATGTTTTTC
TRDD3 few TRDJ1 TRDV2 CACARTGGDDKLIF TGTGCCTGTGCCCGTACTGGGGGAGACGATAAACTCATCTTT
NA medium-sized TRDJ3 TRDV2 CACDTVGNRSWDTRQMFF TGTGCCTGTGACACCGTGGGAAACCGCTCCTGGGACACCCGACAGATGTTTTTC
NA NA TRDJ1 TRDV2 CACDTVGRYTDKLIF TGTGCCTGTGACACCGTTGGGCGCTACACCGATAAACTCATCTTT
TRDD3 medium-sized TRDJ2 TRDV2 CACDTVDPEYRGISAQLFF TGTGCCTGTGACACCGTAGATCCGGAGTACCGGGGGATATCAGCACAACTCTTCTTT
TRDD3 medium-sized TRDJ3 TRDV2 CACDTAPTGGPSSWDTRQMFF TGTGCCTGTGACACCGCGCCTACTGGGGGTCCCAGCTCCTGGGACACCCGACAGATGTTTTTC
TRDD3 few TRDJ1 TRDV2 CACDLGGWNDKLIF TGTGCCTGTGACCTTGGGGGATGGAACGATAAACTCATCTTT
NA medium-sized TRDJ1 TRDV2 CACDHLFLQTTGDTDKLIF TGTGCCTGTGACCACTTATTCCTACAAACTACTGGGGACACCGATAAACTCATCTTT
TRDD3 few TRDJ1 TRDV2 CACDTLVDTSGTGDTPNKLIF TGTGCCTGTGACACCTTAGTGGACACATCGGGTACTGGGGATACCCCTAATAAACTCATCTTT
TRDD3 medium-sized TRDJ1 TRDV2 CACDTMPLLRGIIHTDKLIF TGTGCCTGTGACACCATGCCCCTACTTCGGGGGATTATACACACCGATAAACTCATCTTT
TRDD3 NA TRDJ1 TRDV2 CACDSAGLGSDTDKLIF TGTGCCTGTGACAGCGCGGGACTGGGGAGTGACACCGATAAACTCATCTTT
TRDD3 few TRDJ3 TRDV2 CACDTWGDTSSWDTRQMFF TGTGCCTGTGACACCTGGGGGGATACGAGCTCCTGGGACACCCGACAGATGTTTTTC
TRDD3 few TRDJ3 TRDV2 CACDTVLGDANSWDTRQMFF TGTGCCTGTGACACCGTCCTGGGGGATGCTAATTCCTGGGACACCCGACAGATGTTTTTC
TRDD3 NA TRDJ1 TRDV2 CACDALLGDTTDKLIF TGTGCCTGTGACGCCCTTCTGGGGGATACAACCGATAAACTCATCTTT
TRDD3 medium-sized TRDJ1 TRDV2 CACDTVPLGDTSTDKLIF TGTGCCTGTGATACCGTACCACTGGGGGATACGTCCACCGATAAACTCATCTTT
TRDD3 NA TRDJ1 TRDV1 CALRELTVPYWGIKDTDKLIF TGTGCTCTTAGGGAACTAACTGTACCGTACTGGGGGATAAAGGACACCGATAAACTCATCTTT
TRDD3 medium-sized TRDJ1 TRDV2 CACDTLGDRYTDKLIF TGTGCCTGTGACACTCTGGGGGATCGGTACACCGATAAACTCATCTTT
TRDD3 medium-sized TRDJ3 TRDV2 CACDPILGDTHFMNWDTRQMFF TGTGCCTGTGACCCCATACTGGGGGATACGCATTTTATGAACTGGGACACCCGACAGATGTTTTTC
TRDD3 few TRDJ1 TRDV2 CACDPVLGDTRYKLIF TGTGCCTGTGACCCCGTACTGGGGGATACGCGATATAAACTCATCTTT
TRDD3 NA TRDJ3 TRDV2 CACDRLGDTMVRTFEVSVSSWDTRQMFF TGTGCCTGTGACAGACTGGGGGATACGATGGTACGAACTTTCGAAGTGTCCGTCAGCTCCTGGGACACCCGACAGATGTTTTTC
TRDD3 few TRDJ1 TRDV2 CACDLAGNPAGGEKTDKLIF TGTGCCTGTGATCTGGCTGGGAACCCCGCTGGGGGAGAGAAGACCGATAAACTCATCTTT
NA NA TRDJ3 TRDV2 CACDTLLRDLTWGTRQMFF TGTGCCTGTGACACTTTACTGAGGGATCTGACCTGGGGCACCCGACAGATGTTTTTC
TRDD3 medium-sized TRDJ3 TRDV2 CACEKLGDLSWDTRQMFF TGTGCCTGTGAGAAACTGGGGGATCTCTCCTGGGACACCCGACAGATGTTTTTC
TRDD2 medium-sized TRDJ1 TRDV2 CACDRLPTDVPRGKLIF TGTGCCTGTGACAGACTTCCTACGGATGTGCCCCGGGGGAAACTCATCTTT
TRDD3 once TRDJ1 TRDV2 CACVPLGANSDKLIF TGTGCCTGTGTCCCACTGGGGGCTAACAGCGATAAACTCATCTTT
TRDD3 medium-sized TRDJ1 TRDV2 CACDPVRVGDRTVSDKLIF TGTGCCTGTGACCCCGTTCGGGTGGGGGATAGGACAGTTTCCGATAAACTCATCTTT
TRDD3 medium-sized TRDJ3 TRDV2 CACDTGWGSSWDTRQMFF TGTGCCTGTGACACCGGCTGGGGGAGCTCCTGGGACACCCGACAGATGTTTTTC
NA few TRDJ1 TRDV2 CASPGWGRYTDKLIF TGTGCCTCCCCCGGGTGGGGAAGGTACACCGATAAACTCATCTTT
TRDD3 medium-sized TRDJ3 TRDV2 CACDTHGSWGAPSWDTRQMFF TGTGCCTGTGACACGCATGGGAGCTGGGGGGCCCCCTCCTGGGACACCCGACAGATGTTTTTC
TRDD3 medium-sized TRDJ2 TRDV2 CACDTLGDGDLTAQLFF TGTGCCTGTGACACCCTGGGGGACGGGGATTTGACAGCACAACTCTTCTTT
TRDD3 NA TRDJ3 TRDV2 CACDTTGGFKSSWDTRQMFF TGTGCCTGTGACACCACTGGGGGATTTAAGAGCTCCTGGGACACCCGACAGATGTTTTTC
TRDD3 NA TRDJ3 TRDV2 CACGTAPLTGGYASTWDTRQMFF TGTGCCTGTGGCACCGCCCCCCTAACTGGGGGATACGCTTCGACCTGGGACACCCGACAGATGTTTTTC
TRDD3 few TRDJ3 TRDV2 CACDKVLGNTFWDTRQMFF TGTGCCTGTGACAAAGTACTGGGGAATACCTTCTGGGACACCCGACAGATGTTTTTC
TRDD3 few TRDJ3 TRDV2 CACDKVLGDTSCDTRQMFF TGTGCCTGTGACAAAGTACTGGGGGATACGTCCTGTGACACCCGACAGATGTTTTTC
NA few TRDJ1 TRDV1 CALGELGPAYRGSHSHKLIF TGTGCTCTTGGGGAGCTAGGCCCCGCCTACCGGGGATCCCACTCCCATAAACTCATCTTT
NA NA TRDJ1 TRDV2 CACDTVGATRLDPGKLIF TGTGCCTGTGACACCGTTGGGGCTACACGCCTGGACCCCGGGAAACTCATCTTT
TRDD3 medium-sized TRDJ3 TRDV2 CACDTGLGGPQVPWDTRQMFF TGTGCCTGTGACACCGGACTGGGGGGACCCCAAGTACCCTGGGACACCCGACAGATGTTTTTC
TRDD3 medium-sized TRDJ1 TRDV2 CACDAVLGDRNTDKLIF TGTGCCTGTGACGCCGTCCTGGGGGATAGGAACACCGATAAACTCATCTTT
TRDD3 medium-sized TRDJ1 TRDV2 CACDTLTRDLPSLLLGDTDTDKLIF TGTGCCTGTGACACCTTGACGCGGGACCTTCCCTCCTTATTACTGGGGGATACCGACACCGATAAACTCATCTTT
TRDD3 few TRDJ1 TRDV2 CACDTVLGDPQADTDKLIF TGTGCCTGTGACACGGTACTGGGGGATCCCCAAGCCGACACCGATAAACTCATCTTT
TRDD3 medium-sized TRDJ3 TRDV2 CACDTGGLTNSWDTRQMFF TGTGCCTGTGACACTGGGGGACTGACGAACTCCTGGGACACCCGACAGATGTTTTTC
NA few TRDJ1 TRDV2 CACDSLTGPYTDKLIF TGTGCCTGTGACTCCTTGACTGGACCGTACACCGATAAACTCATCTTT
TRDD3 medium-sized TRDJ1 TRDV2 CACDTVSRLGVGDKLIF TGTGCCTGTGACACCGTTAGCAGGCTGGGGGTCGGCGATAAACTCATCTTT
TRDD3 NA TRDJ1 TRDV2 CACDTVSTGGSELIF TGTGCCTGTGACACCGTGAGTACTGGGGGATCGGAACTCATCTTT
TRDD3 medium-sized TRDJ1 TRDV2 CACDSLVGEKYTDKLIF TGTGCCTGTGATTCCCTGGTGGGGGAAAAGTACACCGATAAACTCATCTTT
TRDD3 few TRDJ1 TRDV2 CACDTVGEVGDTPDKLIF TGTGCCTGTGATACGGTCGGGGAGGTGGGGGATACTCCCGATAAACTCATCTTT
TRDD3 few TRDJ1 TRDV2 CACDPVLGDTGTDKLIF TGTGCCTGTGATCCCGTACTGGGGGATACAGGCACCGATAAACTCATCTTT
NA NA TRDJ3 TRDV2 CACDTGGSRSSWDTRQMFF TGTGCCTGTGACACCGGAGGATCCCGGAGCTCCTGGGACACCCGACAGATGTTTTTC
TRDD3 NA TRDJ1 TRDV2 CACDTVGDTPDKLIF TGTGCCTGTGACACCGTGGGGGATACCCCCGATAAACTCATCTTT